The clone carrying this TCR beta chain was counted at least ten times. The antigen remains unidentified. TCRdb reanalysed the 5' RACE reads using MiXCR and keeps one entry per CDR3 protein. The sample shows about 390,000 distinct CDR3 sequences, about 20% of them seen only once. The source of the sample is a study of CD8 T cells in ankylosing spondylitis. Study-wide results and limits: Prior literature has documented some motif variants in synovial fluid and blood from reactive arthritis. Ankylosing spondylitis blood appeared to carry a characteristic TCR beta motif of roughly eight highly homologous variants.

V dropped 5 bases and J dropped 3 bases, with 14 bases sitting between them. CDR3 length: 15 amino acids. The V gene's germline CDR1 is MGHRA and CDR2 YSYEKL. V is TRBV4-1 and J is TRBJ2-4; D is unclear. The material sequenced was blood, either unsorted or a sorted T cell fraction (not recorded which). This sequence originates from a male donor with ankylosing spondylitis. CDR3 in DNA: TGCGCCAGCAGCGAATTCTCCCGTGACAAAAACATTCAGTACTTC. It is translated as CASSEFSRDKNIQYF.